This T cell receptor (beta chain) was recorded in a study of blood T cell repertoires in COVID-19. The wider study: PBMCs, B-cell-depleted T cells, or T cells were the source of the cDNA or gDNA that made up the material.

Under the authors' procedure: Estimates of nucleated cell counts were drawn from the amplification of reference gene primers. Data came from immunoSEQ multiplex PCR; TCRdb stores just in-frame clones and leaves some out. The V and J calls and the clone size are those of that table, but D and trimming were determined from the DNA. The sample has about 260,000 clones; about 89% are singletons. CDR3 length equals 18 residues. V was clipped by 1 base and J by 2 bases; unmatched bases: 14. CDR1 is SGDLS, CDR2 YYNGEE, per germline. This chain connects TRBV9 to TRBJ2-5, with 7 bases matching TRBD2. The TCR sequence derives from a woman between 50 and 59 years old with acute or convalescent COVID-19. Sequences were obtained from peripheral blood. The CDR3 protein is CASSVSSGGMGLQETQYF. CDR3 sequence (DNA): TGTGCCAGCAGCGTAAGCTCCGGGGGGATGGGTCTGCAAGAGACCCAGTACTTC. Full variable domain (missing parts from reference TRBV9 and TRBJ2-5): DSGVTQTPKHLITATGQRVTLRCSPRSGDLSVYWYQQSLDQGLQFLIQYYNGEERAKGNILERFSAQQFPDLHSELNLSSLELGDSALYFCASSVSSGGMGLQETQYFGPGTRLLVL.